These T cell receptor beta chains were read from a single sample in a study of shared clonotypes between healthy human individuals. Sequencing used immunoSEQ multiplex PCR; TCRdb keeps in-frame clones, though not all of them. The sample holds 2 million to 2.5 million clones, 85% to 95% seen once. The sequenced sample consisted of naive CD8+ T cells from PBMCs. These receptors were obtained from a man younger than 35 in good health. Some clones in this sample may be carry-over from other donors' samples. CDR3s include the opening cysteine and the closing phenylalanine or tryptophan. D genes are given only for firm matches. Clone size is shown for a subset of rows, as once, few, many or a class of expanded clone.

CASGLDRGLSWNTEAFF,TGTGCCAGCGGCCTGGACAGGGGGTTGAGCTGGAACACTGAAGCTTTCTTT,TRBD1,-,TRBJ1-1,TRBV7-9,17
CAWSIGSGDTQYF,TGTGCCTGGAGTATTGGTAGCGGGGATACGCAGTATTTT,TRBD2,-,TRBJ2-3,TRBV30,13
CASSQERALDRLPQYF,TGCGCCAGCAGCCAAGAACGGGCCCTAGACCGCCTACCGCAGTATTTT,-,-,TRBJ2-3,TRBV4-3,16
CASSFDLGQGFEQYF,TGTGCCAGCAGCTTCGACTTGGGACAGGGTTTCGAGCAGTACTTC,TRBD1,once,TRBJ2-7,TRBV5-4,15
CASSPHPGRNEQYF,TGTGCCAGCAGCCCGCACCCGGGGAGGAACGAGCAGTACTTC,-,-,TRBJ2-7,TRBV9,14
CAISEMTGSFAEAFF,TGTGCCATCAGTGAGATGACAGGGAGTTTCGCTGAAGCTTTCTTT,TRBD1,-,TRBJ1-1,TRBV10-3,15
CASSIQSHSNQPQHF,TGTGCCAGTAGTATTCAATCACACAGCAATCAGCCCCAGCATTTT,-,-,TRBJ1-5,TRBV19,15
CASSAGLAGPGGIRDEQYF,TGTGCCAGCAGCGCCGGACTAGCGGGTCCTGGAGGGATTCGAGACGAGCAGTACTTC,TRBD2,-,TRBJ2-7,TRBV5-4,19
CASTWTSSNTGELFF,TGTGCCAGCACTTGGACTAGCAGCAACACCGGGGAGCTGTTTTTT,TRBD2,once,TRBJ2-2,TRBV2,15
CASSLRGMDTQYF,TGTGCCAGCAGTTTACGGGGTATGGATACGCAGTATTTT,-,-,TRBJ2-3,TRBV27,13
CASSLTYWGNEQFF,TGTGCCAGCAGTTTGACCTACTGGGGCAATGAGCAGTTCTTC,-,-,TRBJ2-1,TRBV28,14
CATSSREGYGYTF,TGTGCCACCAGCAGCAGGGAGGGCTATGGCTACACCTTC,-,once,TRBJ1-2,TRBV15,13
CASSPLGGSYNEQFF,TGTGCCAGCAGCCCGTTAGGGGGCTCCTACAATGAGCAGTTCTTC,-,-,TRBJ2-1,TRBV27,15
CASSGRLAGSPYEQYF,TGTGCCAGCAGTGGACGACTAGCGGGATCCCCCTACGAGCAGTACTTC,TRBD2,-,TRBJ2-7,TRBV27,16
CASRGQGEAFF,TGTGCCAGCAGAGGACAGGGGGAAGCTTTCTTT,TRBD1,-,TRBJ1-1,TRBV2,11
CASSWGQGASWAKNIQYF,TGTGCCAGCAGCTGGGGACAGGGCGCATCTTGGGCCAAAAACATTCAGTACTTC,TRBD1,once,TRBJ2-4,TRBV7-9,18
CASSLAGAGNTIYF,TGTGCCAGCAGCTTGGCCGGGGCTGGAAACACCATATATTTT,-,-,TRBJ1-3,TRBV5-6,14
CASSLGGFTYEQYF,TGTGCCAGCAGCTTAGGAGGGTTCACCTACGAGCAGTACTTC,-,-,TRBJ2-7,TRBV11-1,14
CASSSRQPVRYGYTF,TGTGCCAGCAGCTCTAGACAGCCAGTCCGCTATGGCTACACCTTC,-,-,TRBJ1-2,TRBV7-2,15
CASTSVLNTEAFF,TGTGCCAGCACTAGCGTGCTGAACACTGAAGCTTTCTTT,-,-,TRBJ1-1,TRBV27,13
CASSQLLQGNQPQHF,TGTGCCAGCAGCCAACTTCTGCAGGGAAATCAGCCCCAGCATTTT,-,-,TRBJ1-5,TRBV14,15
CASSQSILETQYF,TGCGCCAGCAGCCAATCAATTTTGGAGACCCAGTACTTC,-,-,TRBJ2-5,TRBV4-3,13
CACSGSGAGNEQFF,TGTGCCTGCTCCGGCTCAGGAGCCGGCAATGAGCAGTTCTTC,-,-,TRBJ2-1,TRBV10-3,14
CASSISSGSSEQYF,TGTGCCAGTAGTATCAGTAGCGGGAGCTCCGAGCAGTACTTC,TRBD2,-,TRBJ2-7,TRBV19,14
CASSALIGRDGTDTQYF,TGTGCCAGCAGTGCCTTGATCGGGAGGGATGGCACAGATACGCAGTATTTT,TRBD2,-,TRBJ2-3,TRBV28,17
CAIKAGGRTDTQYF,TGTGCCATCAAGGCGGGAGGCCGCACAGATACGCAGTATTTT,TRBD2,-,TRBJ2-3,TRBV10-3,14
CASSPTPRTGLNYGYTF,TGTGCCAGCAGCCCCACCCCGAGAACAGGGTTGAACTATGGCTACACCTTC,-,-,TRBJ1-2,TRBV7-3,17
CASSHTILTAPRNGYTF,TGTGCCAGCAGCCATACCATCCTAACAGCCCCGCGTAATGGCTACACCTTC,-,-,TRBJ1-2,TRBV7-9,17
CASGLAGINEQYF,TGTGCCTCAGGGCTAGCGGGAATAAACGAGCAGTACTTC,TRBD2,-,TRBJ2-7,TRBV7-2,13
CASSSLGGMAREQYF,TGTGCCAGCAGTTCCCTTGGCGGGATGGCCCGCGAGCAGTACTTC,-,once,TRBJ2-7,TRBV27,15
CASRSDSSPNTGELFF,TGTGCCAGCAGGTCGGACAGTAGTCCGAACACCGGGGAGCTGTTTTTT,-,-,TRBJ2-2,TRBV7-9,16
CASSGTGDYGYTF,TGTGCCAGCAGCGGGACAGGGGACTATGGCTACACCTTC,TRBD1,-,TRBJ1-2,TRBV9,13
CASSEPIGTGKVEQYF,TGTGCCAGCAGTGAACCGATCGGGACAGGGAAGGTCGAGCAGTACTTC,TRBD1,-,TRBJ2-7,TRBV6-1,16
CASSWGLNQPQHF,TGTGCCAGCTCCTGGGGGCTCAATCAGCCCCAGCATTTT,-,-,TRBJ1-5,TRBV28,13
CASTEGQGNYGYTF,TGCGCCAGCACCGAGGGACAGGGGAACTATGGCTACACCTTC,TRBD1,-,TRBJ1-2,TRBV5-1,14
CASEPTQALVSYEQYF,TGTGCCAGCGAGCCTACCCAGGCTCTAGTGTCCTACGAGCAGTACTTC,-,-,TRBJ2-7,TRBV28,16
CASSTREGNTGELFF,TGTGCCAGCAGCACCAGGGAGGGGAACACCGGGGAGCTGTTTTTT,TRBD2,-,TRBJ2-2,TRBV7-6,15
CASSQLLEAQETQYF,TGCGCCAGCAGCCAGCTACTAGAAGCCCAAGAGACCCAGTACTTC,-,-,TRBJ2-5,TRBV4-3,15
CASTPNYPEQFF,TGTGCCAGCACCCCCAACTATCCTGAGCAGTTCTTC,-,-,TRBJ2-1,TRBV28,12
CASSPHGTEAFF,TGTGCCAGCAGTCCACACGGGACTGAAGCTTTCTTT,-,-,TRBJ1-1,TRBV28,12
CASRTGGSYNEQFF,TGTGCCAGCAGGACGGGTGGCTCCTACAATGAGCAGTTCTTC,-,-,TRBJ2-1,TRBV7-2,14
CSVPRGTEAFF,TGCAGCGTCCCTCGGGGCACTGAAGCTTTCTTT,-,-,TRBJ1-1,TRBV29-1,11
CASSPSDYYSYEQYF,TGTGCCAGCAGCCCGTCGGACTATTATAGCTACGAGCAGTACTTC,-,-,TRBJ2-7,TRBV5-6,15
CASSPPSVGGPKEQFF,TGTGCCAGCAGTCCCCCCTCTGTGGGAGGGCCAAAGGAGCAGTTCTTC,TRBD2,-,TRBJ2-1,TRBV27,16
CASSLALASPRGTDTQYF,TGTGCCAGCAGCTTGGCGCTAGCGTCTCCACGAGGCACAGATACGCAGTATTTT,-,-,TRBJ2-3,TRBV11-2,18
CASSFDGAGYTF,TGTGCCAGCAGCTTCGATGGCGCTGGCTACACCTTC,-,-,TRBJ1-2,TRBV7-9,12
CATSRGVGYQETQYF,TGTGCCACCAGCAGAGGAGTGGGGTACCAAGAGACCCAGTACTTC,-,-,TRBJ2-5,TRBV15,15
CASSPTRGALGMNTEAFF,TGCGCCAGCAGCCCAACGCGGGGAGCCCTAGGGATGAACACTGAAGCTTTCTTT,-,-,TRBJ1-1,TRBV4-1,18